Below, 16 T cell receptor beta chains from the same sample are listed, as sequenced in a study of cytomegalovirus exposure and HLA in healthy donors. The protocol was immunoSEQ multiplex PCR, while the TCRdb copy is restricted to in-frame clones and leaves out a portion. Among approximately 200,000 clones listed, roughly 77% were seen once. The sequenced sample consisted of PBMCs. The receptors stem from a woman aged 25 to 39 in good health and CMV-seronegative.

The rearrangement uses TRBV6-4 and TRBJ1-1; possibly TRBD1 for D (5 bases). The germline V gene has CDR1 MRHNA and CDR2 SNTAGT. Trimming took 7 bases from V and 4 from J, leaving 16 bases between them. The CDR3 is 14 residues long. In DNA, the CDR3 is TGTGCCAGCACCCAAGGAAGGGGTTCCACTGAAGCTTTCTTT. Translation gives CASTQGRGSTEAFF.

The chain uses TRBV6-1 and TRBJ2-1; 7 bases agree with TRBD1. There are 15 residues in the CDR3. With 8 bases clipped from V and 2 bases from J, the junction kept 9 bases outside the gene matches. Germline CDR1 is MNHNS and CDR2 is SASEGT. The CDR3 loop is CASPTRQGPYNEQFF. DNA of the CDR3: TGTGCCAGCCCGACCAGACAGGGCCCCTACAATGAGCAGTTCTTC.

The CDR3 DNA reads TGTGCCTGGGGGGGCGAACCGGGCGCTTTCTTT. Residues: CAWGGEPGAFF. This chain links TRBV30 with TRBJ1-1; tentatively, D is TRBD1 (6 bases). Germline-derived CDR1 and CDR2 are GTSNPN and SVGIG (reference sequence). V was clipped by 5 bases and J by 11 bases, with 15 bases between them. This CDR3 region has 11 residues.

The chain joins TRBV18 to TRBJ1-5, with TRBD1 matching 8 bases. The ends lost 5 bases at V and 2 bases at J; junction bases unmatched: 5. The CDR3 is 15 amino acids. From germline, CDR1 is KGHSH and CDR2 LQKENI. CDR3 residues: CASSFGQGRNQPQHF. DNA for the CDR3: TGTGCCAGCTCATTCGGACAGGGTCGCAATCAGCCCCAGCATTTT.

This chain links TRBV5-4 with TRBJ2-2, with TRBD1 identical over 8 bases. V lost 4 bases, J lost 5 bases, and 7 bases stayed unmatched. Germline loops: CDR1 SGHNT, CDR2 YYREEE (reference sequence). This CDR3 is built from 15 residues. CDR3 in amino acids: CASSKGQGRTGELFF. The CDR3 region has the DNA TGTGCCAGCAGCAAAGGACAGGGAAGAACCGGGGAGCTGTTTTTT.

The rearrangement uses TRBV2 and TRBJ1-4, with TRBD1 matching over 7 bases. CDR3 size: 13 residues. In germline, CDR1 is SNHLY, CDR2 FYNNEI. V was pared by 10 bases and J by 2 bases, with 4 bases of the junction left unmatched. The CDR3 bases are TGTGCCACCAAGGGACAGACTAATGAAAAACTGTTTTTT. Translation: CATKGQTNEKLFF.

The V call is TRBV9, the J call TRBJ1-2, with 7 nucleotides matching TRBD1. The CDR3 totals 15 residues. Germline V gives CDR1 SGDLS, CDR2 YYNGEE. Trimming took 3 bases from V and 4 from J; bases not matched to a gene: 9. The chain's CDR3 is CASSAHRGGPYGYTF. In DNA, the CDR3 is TGTGCCAGCAGCGCACACAGGGGCGGCCCCTATGGCTACACCTTC.

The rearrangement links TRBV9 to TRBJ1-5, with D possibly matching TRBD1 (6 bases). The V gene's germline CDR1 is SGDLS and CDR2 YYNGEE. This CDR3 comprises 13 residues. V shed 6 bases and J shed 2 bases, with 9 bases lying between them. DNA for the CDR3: TGTGCCAGCAACCCAGGGGGCAATCAGCCCCAGCATTTT. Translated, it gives CASNPGGNQPQHF.

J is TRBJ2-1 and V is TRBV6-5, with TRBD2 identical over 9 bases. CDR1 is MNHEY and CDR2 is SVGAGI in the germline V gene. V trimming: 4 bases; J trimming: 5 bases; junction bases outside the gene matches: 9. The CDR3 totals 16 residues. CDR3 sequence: CASSFLGAGGNNEQFF. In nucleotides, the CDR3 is TGTGCCAGCAGTTTCTTAGGAGCGGGAGGAAACAATGAGCAGTTCTTC.

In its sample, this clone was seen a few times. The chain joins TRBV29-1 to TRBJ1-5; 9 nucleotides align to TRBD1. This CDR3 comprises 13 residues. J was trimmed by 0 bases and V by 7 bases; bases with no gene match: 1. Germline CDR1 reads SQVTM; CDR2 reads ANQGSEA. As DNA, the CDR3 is TGCAGCGAACAGGGGGCTAGCAATCAGCCCCAGCATTTT. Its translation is CSEQGASNQPQHF.

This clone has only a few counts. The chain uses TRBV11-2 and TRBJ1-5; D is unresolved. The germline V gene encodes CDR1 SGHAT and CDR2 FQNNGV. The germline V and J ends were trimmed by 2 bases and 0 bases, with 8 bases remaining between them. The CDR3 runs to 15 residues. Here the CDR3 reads CASSLNQNSNQPQHF. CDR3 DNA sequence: TGTGCCAGCAGCTTAAATCAGAATAGCAATCAGCCCCAGCATTTT. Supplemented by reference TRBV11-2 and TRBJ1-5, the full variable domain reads EAGVAQSPRYKIIEKRQSVAFWCNPISGHATLYWYQQILGQGPKLLIQFQNNGVVDDSQLPKDRFSAERLKGVDSTLKIQPAKLEDSAVYLCASSLNQNSNQPQHFGDGTRLSIL.

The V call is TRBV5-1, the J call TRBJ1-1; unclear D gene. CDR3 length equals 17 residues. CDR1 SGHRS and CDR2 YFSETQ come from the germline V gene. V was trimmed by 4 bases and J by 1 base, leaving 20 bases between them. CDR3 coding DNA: TGCGCCAGCAGCCGGGGAGGATTCATGCTCTCGAACACTGAAGCTTTCTTT. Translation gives CASSRGGFMLSNTEAFF.

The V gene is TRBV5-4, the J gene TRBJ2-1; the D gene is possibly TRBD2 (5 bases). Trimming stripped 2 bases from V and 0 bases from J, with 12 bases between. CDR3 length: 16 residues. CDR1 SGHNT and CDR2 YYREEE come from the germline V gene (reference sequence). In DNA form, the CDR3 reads TGTGCCAGCAGCTTTGGTGGGAGTTACTCCTACAATGAGCAGTTCTTC. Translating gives CASSFGGSYSYNEQFF. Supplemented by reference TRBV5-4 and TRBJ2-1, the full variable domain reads ETGVTQSPTHLIKTRGQQVTLRCSSQSGHNTVSWYQQALGQGPQFIFQYYREEENGRGNFPPRFSGLQFPNYSSELNVNALELDDSALYLCASSFGGSYSYNEQFFGPGTRLTVL.

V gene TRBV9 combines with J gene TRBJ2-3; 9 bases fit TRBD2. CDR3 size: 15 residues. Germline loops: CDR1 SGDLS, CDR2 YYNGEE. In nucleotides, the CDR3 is TGTGCAAGTGTAGCGGGAGACCCCAGCACAGATACGCAGTATTTT. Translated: CASVAGDPSTDTQYF.

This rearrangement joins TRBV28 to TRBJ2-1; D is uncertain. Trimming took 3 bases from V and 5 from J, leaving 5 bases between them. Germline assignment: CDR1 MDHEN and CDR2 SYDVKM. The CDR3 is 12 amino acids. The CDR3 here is CASSFRDNEQFF. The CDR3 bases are TGTGCCAGCAGTTTCCGGGACAATGAGCAGTTCTTC.

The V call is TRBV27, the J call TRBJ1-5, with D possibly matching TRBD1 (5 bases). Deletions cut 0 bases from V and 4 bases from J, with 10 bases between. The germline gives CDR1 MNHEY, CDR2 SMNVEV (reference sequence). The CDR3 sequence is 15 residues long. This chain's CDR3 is CASSLSGLNNQPQHF. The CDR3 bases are TGTGCCAGCAGTTTATCGGGACTCAATAATCAGCCCCAGCATTTT.